This is a list of T cell receptor beta chains from one sample in a study of T cell responses to AZD1222 COVID-19 vaccine. The repertoire was sequenced with immunoSEQ multiplex PCR; TCRdb's copy has only in-frame clones and lacks some. Counted here are more than 150,000 clones, 90% occurring once; the ten biggest clones make up less than 2%. The starting material was peripheral blood, obtained on day 0 of AZD1222 vaccination. The receptors shown here come from an adult in good health. Each CDR3 is given with its conserved first and last residue. A D gene is named only where the DNA matches it firmly. Not all rows give a size; the values are once, few, many and, for expanded clones, a class.

length	V	size	D	J	CDR3	DNA
15	TRBV7-8	once	.	TRBJ2-7	CASSPIRDGAYEQYF	TGTGCCAGCAGCCCTATCCGGGACGGAGCCTACGAGCAGTACTTC
17	TRBV7-9	.	.	TRBJ1-1	CASSLALGRVLDTEAFF	TGTGCCAGCAGCTTAGCGCTTGGCAGGGTGCTAGACACTGAAGCTTTCTTT
15	TRBV18	.	.	TRBJ1-1	CASSRQDRGNTEAFF	TGTGCCAGCTCAAGACAGGATCGGGGGAACACTGAAGCTTTCTTT
14	TRBV15	once	.	TRBJ1-1	CATSRDLGATEAFF	TGTGCCACCAGCAGAGATCTGGGGGCCACTGAAGCTTTCTTT
13	TRBV12-5	.	TRBD1	TRBJ1-1	CASGLTGGTEAFF	TGTGCTAGTGGTCTGACAGGGGGTACTGAAGCTTTCTTT
15	TRBV10-3	.	.	TRBJ1-2	CAITGTQGSGYGYTF	TGTGCCATCACCGGAACTCAGGGTTCCGGCTATGGCTACACCTTC
14	TRBV7-2	.	.	TRBJ2-3	CASSLEGSTDTQYF	TGTGCCAGCAGCTTAGAGGGCAGCACAGATACGCAGTATTTT
14	TRBV7-8	.	TRBD1	TRBJ2-7	CASSPWDSFYEQYF	TGTGCCAGCAGCCCGTGGGACAGCTTCTACGAGCAGTACTTC
19	TRBV9	.	TRBD2	TRBJ2-7	CASSVGGGLAGVGTYEQYF	TGTGCCAGCAGCGTAGGGGGTGGACTAGCGGGAGTCGGCACCTACGAGCAGTACTTC
18	TRBV4-1	once	TRBD1	TRBJ2-5	CASSHKRGTATSQETQYF	TGCGCCAGCAGCCACAAAAGGGGGACAGCGACGAGCCAAGAGACCCAGTACTTC
15	TRBV5-6	.	.	TRBJ1-2	CASSLVGSSSYGYTF	TGTGCCAGCAGCTTGGTGGGTTCCTCCTCCTATGGCTACACCTTC
19	TRBV21-1	few	.	TRBJ2-7	CASSAPRGRTSGRRYEQYF	TGTGCCAGCAGCGCTCCAAGAGGACGGACTAGCGGGAGACGGTACGAGCAGTACTTC
13	TRBV6-5	.	.	TRBJ2-3	CASSESSTDTQYF	TGTGCCAGCAGCGAGAGCAGCACAGATACGCAGTATTTT
17	TRBV11-2	.	TRBD1	TRBJ2-3	CASSLAGRGQPWDTQYF	TGTGCCAGCAGCTTAGCTGGACGGGGACAGCCGTGGGATACGCAGTATTTT
13	TRBV3-1/TRBV3-2	.	.	TRBJ1-5	CASSQTGNQPQHF	TGTGCCAGCAGCCAAACCGGGAATCAGCCCCAGCATTTT
12	TRBV6-5	.	.	TRBJ1-2	CASVGGNYGYTF	TGTGCCAGCGTGGGGGGGAACTATGGCTACACCTTC
15	TRBV19	.	.	TRBJ2-5	CASSLRQGEGETQYF	TGTGCCAGTAGTTTGCGGCAGGGGGAGGGAGAGACCCAGTACTTC
20	TRBV10-3	.	TRBD2	TRBJ2-1	CAISGTPGLAGGPGYNEQFF	TGTGCCATCAGCGGAACCCCGGGACTAGCGGGAGGGCCTGGGTACAATGAGCAGTTCTTC
15	TRBV27	few	TRBD2	TRBJ2-3	CASRTGLAGPDTQYF	TGTGCCAGCAGGACGGGACTAGCGGGACCTGATACGCAGTATTTT
14	TRBV3-1/TRBV3-2	.	TRBD1	TRBJ1-6	CASSRQGAHSPLHF	TGTGCCAGCAGTCGACAGGGGGCTCATTCACCCCTCCACTTT
16	TRBV25-1	.	.	TRBJ2-5	CASSERQGRGGETQYF	TGTGCCAGCAGTGAACGACAGGGGAGGGGGGGAGAGACCCAGTACTTC
15	TRBV7-3	.	.	TRBJ1-6	CASSLSGSYNSPLHF	TGTGCCAGCAGCTTATCGGGTTCCTATAATTCACCCCTCCACTTT
15	TRBV7-8	.	.	TRBJ2-2	CASTDDVRGTGELFF	TGTGCCAGCACTGACGACGTCCGAGGCACCGGGGAGCTGTTTTTT
16	TRBV27	once	TRBD2	TRBJ2-7	CASSFSGGTLPYEQYF	TGTGCCAGCAGTTTCTCGGGGGGGACCCTCCCCTACGAGCAGTACTTC
12	TRBV6-4	.	.	TRBJ2-3	CASSAGSDTQYF	TGTGCCAGCAGTGCAGGGTCGGATACGCAGTATTTT
13	TRBV28	.	TRBD1	TRBJ1-2	CASRAGGVYGYTF	TGTGCCAGCAGAGCAGGGGGCGTTTATGGCTACACCTTC
22	TRBV21-1	.	.	TRBJ2-6	CASSPPQFGRDRGSVGANVLTF	TGTGCCAGCAGCCCCCCCCAGTTTGGCAGGGACAGGGGGTCTGTTGGGGCCAACGTCCTGACTTTC
15	TRBV27	.	.	TRBJ1-1	CASSFSRTDNAEAFF	TGTGCCAGCAGTTTCTCGAGGACAGACAACGCTGAAGCTTTCTTT
17	TRBV7-9	.	TRBD2	TRBJ2-1	CASSLGETSGMSNEQFF	TGTGCCAGCAGCTTAGGGGAGACTAGCGGGATGAGCAATGAGCAGTTCTTC
15	TRBV2	.	.	TRBJ2-1	CASSDPGRSYNEQFF	TGTGCCAGCAGTGATCCCGGGAGAAGCTACAATGAGCAGTTCTTC
15	TRBV6-2/TRBV6-3	.	.	TRBJ2-1	CASSYSGSSYNEQFF	TGTGCCAGCAGTTATTCCGGGAGCTCCTACAATGAGCAGTTCTTC
11	TRBV20-1	.	.	TRBJ1-1	CSASRESEAFF	TGCAGTGCTAGTCGGGAAAGTGAAGCTTTCTTT
16	TRBV11-2	.	.	TRBJ2-1	CASSLLGTRSYNEQFF	TGTGCCAGCAGCTTACTTGGGACCCGCTCCTACAATGAGCAGTTCTTC
12	TRBV7-8	.	.	TRBJ1-1	CASSAKNTEAFF	TGTGCCAGCAGCGCCAAGAACACTGAAGCTTTCTTT
14	TRBV5-6	.	.	TRBJ1-5	CASSPSTSEQPQHF	TGTGCCAGCAGCCCCTCGACATCGGAACAGCCCCAGCATTTT
15	TRBV4-3	.	TRBD2	TRBJ2-1	CASSQELAGGYEQFF	TGCGCCAGCAGCCAAGAACTAGCGGGAGGGTATGAGCAGTTCTTC
14	TRBV6-5	.	.	TRBJ1-5	CASSTAYFNQPQHF	TGTGCCAGCAGCACAGCGTACTTCAATCAGCCCCAGCATTTT
15	TRBV7-9	.	TRBD2	TRBJ2-3	CASILREGSPDTQYF	TGTGCCAGCATCTTGCGGGAGGGCTCCCCAGATACGCAGTATTTT
12	TRBV30	few	.	TRBJ2-7	CAWTVGTYEQYF	TGTGCCTGGACCGTTGGGACCTACGAGCAGTACTTC
13	TRBV28	few	.	TRBJ1-5	CASRRGAYQPQHF	TGTGCCAGCAGGAGGGGGGCATATCAGCCCCAGCATTTT
15	TRBV3-1/TRBV3-2	.	.	TRBJ2-2	CASSQALGNTGELFF	TGTGCCAGCAGCCAGGCATTAGGGAACACCGGGGAGCTGTTTTTT
15	TRBV4-2	.	.	TRBJ1-2	CASSQEVWPYYGYTF	TGTGCCAGCAGCCAAGAGGTGTGGCCGTACTATGGCTACACCTTC
15	TRBV28	.	TRBD1	TRBJ1-1	CASRVNRGRTTEAFF	TGTGCCAGCAGGGTTAACAGGGGCAGAACCACTGAAGCTTTCTTT
16	TRBV5-8	.	.	TRBJ2-7	CASSLIGRTSSYEQYF	TGTGCCAGCAGCTTGATCGGGCGGACGAGCTCCTACGAGCAGTACTTC
15	TRBV9	.	.	TRBJ1-1	CASSETPEGVTEAFF	TGTGCCAGCAGCGAGACCCCGGAGGGCGTCACTGAAGCTTTCTTT
14	TRBV7-9	.	.	TRBJ1-2	CASSEVPVSYGYTF	TGTGCCAGCAGTGAGGTCCCTGTCTCCTATGGCTACACCTTC
16	TRBV15	once	.	TRBJ1-6	CATSRRRWQGLSPLHF	TGTGCCACCAGCAGACGAAGGTGGCAGGGCCTTTCACCCCTCCACTTT
15	TRBV6-5	.	TRBD2	TRBJ2-7	CASSSTSGLTYEQYF	TGTGCCAGCAGTTCCACTAGCGGTTTAACCTACGAGCAGTACTTC
15	TRBV9	.	TRBD1	TRBJ2-5	CASSVRQGGRETQYF	TGTGCCAGCAGCGTAAGACAGGGGGGGCGGGAGACCCAGTACTTC
15	TRBV7-9	.	.	TRBJ1-2	CASSLVFPDGYGYTF	TGTGCCAGCAGCTTAGTATTCCCTGACGGTTATGGCTACACCTTC